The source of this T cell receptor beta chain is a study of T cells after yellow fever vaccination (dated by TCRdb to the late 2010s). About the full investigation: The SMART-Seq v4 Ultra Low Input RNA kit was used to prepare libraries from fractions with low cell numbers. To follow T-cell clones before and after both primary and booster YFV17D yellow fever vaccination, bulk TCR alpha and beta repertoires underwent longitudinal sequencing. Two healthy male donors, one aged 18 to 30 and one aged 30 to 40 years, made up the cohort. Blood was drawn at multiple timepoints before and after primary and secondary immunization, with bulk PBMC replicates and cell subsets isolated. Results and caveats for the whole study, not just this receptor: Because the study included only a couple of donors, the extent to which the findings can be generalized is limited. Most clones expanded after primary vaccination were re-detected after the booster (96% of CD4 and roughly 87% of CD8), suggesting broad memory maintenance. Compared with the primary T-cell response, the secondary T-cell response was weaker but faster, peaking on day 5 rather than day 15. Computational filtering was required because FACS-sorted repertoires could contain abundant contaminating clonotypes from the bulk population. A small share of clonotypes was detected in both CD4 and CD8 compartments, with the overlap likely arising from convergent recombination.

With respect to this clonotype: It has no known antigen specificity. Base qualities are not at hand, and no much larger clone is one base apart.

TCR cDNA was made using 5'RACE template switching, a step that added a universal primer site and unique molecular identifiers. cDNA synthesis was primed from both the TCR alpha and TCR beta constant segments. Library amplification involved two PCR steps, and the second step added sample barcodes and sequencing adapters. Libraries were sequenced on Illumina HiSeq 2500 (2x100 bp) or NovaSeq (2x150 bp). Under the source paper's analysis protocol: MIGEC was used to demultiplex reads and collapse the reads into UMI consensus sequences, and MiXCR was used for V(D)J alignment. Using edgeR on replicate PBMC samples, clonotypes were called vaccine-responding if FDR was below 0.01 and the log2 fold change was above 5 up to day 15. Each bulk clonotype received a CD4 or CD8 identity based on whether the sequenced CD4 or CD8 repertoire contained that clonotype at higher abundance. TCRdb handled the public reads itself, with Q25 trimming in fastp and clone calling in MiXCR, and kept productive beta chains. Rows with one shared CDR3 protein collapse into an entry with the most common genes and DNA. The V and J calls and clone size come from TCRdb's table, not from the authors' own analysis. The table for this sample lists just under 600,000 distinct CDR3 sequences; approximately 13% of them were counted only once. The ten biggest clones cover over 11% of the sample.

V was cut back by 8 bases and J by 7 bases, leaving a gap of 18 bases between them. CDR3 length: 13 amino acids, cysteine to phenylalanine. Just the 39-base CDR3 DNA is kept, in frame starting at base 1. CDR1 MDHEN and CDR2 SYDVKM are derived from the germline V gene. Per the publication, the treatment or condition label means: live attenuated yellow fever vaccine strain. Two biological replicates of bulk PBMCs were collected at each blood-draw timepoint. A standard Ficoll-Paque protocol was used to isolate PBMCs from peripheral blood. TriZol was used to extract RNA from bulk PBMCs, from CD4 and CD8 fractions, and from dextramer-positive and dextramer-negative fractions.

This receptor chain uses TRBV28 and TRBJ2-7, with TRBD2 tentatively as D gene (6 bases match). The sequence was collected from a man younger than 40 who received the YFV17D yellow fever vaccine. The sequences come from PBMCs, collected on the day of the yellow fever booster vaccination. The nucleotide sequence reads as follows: TGTGCCAGCCGAGGAGGGTCACCTAGGGAGCAGTACTTC. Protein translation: CASRGGSPREQYF.